A selection of T cell receptor beta chains follows, all from one sample in a study of STAT5B mutations in CD4+ large granular lymphocyte leukemia. Measured with immunoSEQ multiplex PCR; TCRdb has only the in-frame clones, and not every one. Of about 35,000 clones listed, roughly 82% are singletons. Sample: CD4+ T cells from blood buffy coats. Every receptor here comes from a human donor in good health. Each CDR3 is given with its conserved first and last residue. A D gene is named only where the DNA matches it firmly. The size entry is marked missing in some rows and otherwise reads once, few, many or a size class.

abundance: .
v_gene: TRBV5-1
d_gene: TRBD1
j_gene: TRBJ1-1
CDR3nt: TGCGCCAGCAGCTTGGAACCGGGACAGGGTACTTTGAACACTGAAGCTTTCTTT
CDR3aa: CASSLEPGQGTLNTEAFF

abundance: few
v_gene: TRBV11-2
d_gene: .
j_gene: TRBJ1-1
CDR3nt: TGTGCCAGCAGCTTAGGGGACGGGGACACTGAAGCTTTCTTT
CDR3aa: CASSLGDGDTEAFF

abundance: .
v_gene: TRBV29-1
d_gene: .
j_gene: TRBJ1-6
CDR3nt: TGCAGCGTTGGGTGGAAGGATTCACCCCTCCACTTT
CDR3aa: CSVGWKDSPLHF

abundance: .
v_gene: TRBV7-9
d_gene: TRBD1
j_gene: TRBJ2-7
CDR3nt: TGTGCCAGCAGCTCCGGGACAGGGGACTACGAGCAGTACTTC
CDR3aa: CASSSGTGDYEQYF

abundance: .
v_gene: TRBV29-1
d_gene: TRBD2
j_gene: TRBJ2-1
CDR3nt: TGCAGCGCTGCCCCCAGCGGGAGCGATGAGCAGTTCTTC
CDR3aa: CSAAPSGSDEQFF

abundance: .
v_gene: TRBV5-4
d_gene: .
j_gene: TRBJ2-3
CDR3nt: TGTGCCAGCAGCCAGGACTTCCGGAGCACAGATACGCAGTATTTT
CDR3aa: CASSQDFRSTDTQYF

abundance: few
v_gene: TRBV30
d_gene: .
j_gene: TRBJ1-1
CDR3nt: TGTGCCTGGAGGGCGGGGAACACTGAAGCTTTCTTT
CDR3aa: CAWRAGNTEAFF

abundance: .
v_gene: TRBV15
d_gene: TRBD2
j_gene: TRBJ2-1
CDR3nt: TGTGCCACCAGCAGGAGTATCGTAACTAGCGGGAGGGCCAATGAGCAGTTCTTC
CDR3aa: CATSRSIVTSGRANEQFF

abundance: .
v_gene: TRBV15
d_gene: .
j_gene: TRBJ1-1
CDR3nt: TGTGCCACCAGCAGGGGGAGGGAGGACGCTTTCTTT
CDR3aa: CATSRGREDAFF

abundance: .
v_gene: TRBV5-5
d_gene: .
j_gene: TRBJ2-7
CDR3nt: TGTGCCAGCAGCTTGAGTCCAGGGCCCGGCTACGAGCAGTACTTC
CDR3aa: CASSLSPGPGYEQYF

abundance: few
v_gene: TRBV5-1
d_gene: .
j_gene: TRBJ1-1
CDR3nt: TGCGCCAGCAGCTTGGACAGGGCGGACACTGAAGCTTTCTTT
CDR3aa: CASSLDRADTEAFF

abundance: .
v_gene: TRBV6-6
d_gene: TRBD2
j_gene: TRBJ2-4
CDR3nt: TGTGCCAGCAGTTCCACTAGCGAATATCCCATTCAGTACTTC
CDR3aa: CASSSTSEYPIQYF

abundance: few
v_gene: TRBV4-2
d_gene: TRBD2
j_gene: TRBJ2-1
CDR3nt: TGTGCCAGCAGCCAAGGACTAGCGTCGGAGGATGAGCAGTTCTTC
CDR3aa: CASSQGLASEDEQFF

abundance: once
v_gene: TRBV9
d_gene: .
j_gene: TRBJ1-3
CDR3nt: TGTGCCAGCAGCGTAGCTTCAGATAGTTGGAACACCATATATTTT
CDR3aa: CASSVASDSWNTIYF

abundance: .
v_gene: TRBV7-9
d_gene: .
j_gene: TRBJ2-2
CDR3nt: TGTGCCAGCAGCCACCTCAACGGGGAGCTGTTTTTT
CDR3aa: CASSHLNGELFF

abundance: medium-sized
v_gene: TRBV5-1
d_gene: .
j_gene: TRBJ2-3
CDR3nt: TGCGCCAGCAGCGCCCGGGACAATAGTTGGGGTGGAACAGATACGCAGTATTTT
CDR3aa: CASSARDNSWGGTDTQYF

abundance: few
v_gene: TRBV2
d_gene: .
j_gene: TRBJ2-2
CDR3nt: TGTGCCAGCGACCGGGAGAACACCGGGGAGCTGTTTTTT
CDR3aa: CASDRENTGELFF

abundance: .
v_gene: TRBV9
d_gene: TRBD2
j_gene: TRBJ2-7
CDR3nt: TGTGCCAGCAGCGTAGGTCCCCCGGGACTAGCGGGAGGTTTTACCTACGAGCAGTACTTC
CDR3aa: CASSVGPPGLAGGFTYEQYF

abundance: .
v_gene: TRBV14
d_gene: TRBD2
j_gene: TRBJ2-2
CDR3nt: TGTGCCAGCAGCCTCCCCAGCGGGAGGAACACCGGGGAGCTGTTTTTT
CDR3aa: CASSLPSGRNTGELFF

abundance: .
v_gene: TRBV5-4
d_gene: .
j_gene: TRBJ1-2
CDR3nt: TGTGCCAGCAGCTTGTCAGGCGGGAACTATGGCTACACCTTC
CDR3aa: CASSLSGGNYGYTF

abundance: .
v_gene: TRBV2
d_gene: TRBD1
j_gene: TRBJ1-1
CDR3nt: TGTGCCAGCACCTCCGACAGGGGATACACTGAAGCTTTCTTT
CDR3aa: CASTSDRGYTEAFF

abundance: .
v_gene: TRBV2
d_gene: TRBD2
j_gene: TRBJ2-1
CDR3nt: TGTGCCAGCAGTGGAGGGCGACTAGCGGGGGCCGTTAGCTCCTACAATGAGCAGTTCTTC
CDR3aa: CASSGGRLAGAVSSYNEQFF

abundance: .
v_gene: TRBV6-4
d_gene: TRBD1
j_gene: TRBJ2-7
CDR3nt: TGTGCCAGCAGTGGATCACCTGTAACAGGGGAATCCTACGAGCAGTACTTC
CDR3aa: CASSGSPVTGESYEQYF

abundance: .
v_gene: TRBV7-6
d_gene: .
j_gene: TRBJ2-3
CDR3nt: TGTGCCAGCAGTCCTGGGGGCGGGACCCAAGATACGCAGTATTTT
CDR3aa: CASSPGGGTQDTQYF

abundance: few
v_gene: TRBV5-6
d_gene: TRBD1
j_gene: TRBJ2-1
CDR3nt: TGTGCCAGCAGCCCACTCACAGGGGGCCTAGGGTCCTACAATGAGCAGTTCTTC
CDR3aa: CASSPLTGGLGSYNEQFF

abundance: .
v_gene: TRBV7-9
d_gene: .
j_gene: TRBJ2-7
CDR3nt: TGTGCCAGCAGCTCAGGGGGGGGGTCAGCTTCTTTCGAGCAGTACTTC
CDR3aa: CASSSGGGSASFEQYF

abundance: .
v_gene: TRBV11-2
d_gene: .
j_gene: TRBJ1-1
CDR3nt: TGTGCCAGCAGCTTAGGAAGGCGGGGGATGCCCACTGAAGCTTTCTTT
CDR3aa: CASSLGRRGMPTEAFF

abundance: .
v_gene: TRBV6-1
d_gene: TRBD1
j_gene: TRBJ1-1
CDR3nt: TGTGCCAGCAGGCCCCCCGACAGGGTGAACACTGAAGCTTTCTTT
CDR3aa: CASRPPDRVNTEAFF

abundance: once
v_gene: TRBV5-1
d_gene: TRBD1
j_gene: TRBJ1-1
CDR3nt: TGCGCCAGCAGCTTGGCCGCCGGCAGGGGGAGCACTGAAGCTTTCTTT
CDR3aa: CASSLAAGRGSTEAFF

abundance: few
v_gene: TRBV19
d_gene: TRBD1
j_gene: TRBJ2-7
CDR3nt: TGTGCCAGTAGCCCGGGACAGGGGATGCCCTACGAGCAGTACTTC
CDR3aa: CASSPGQGMPYEQYF

abundance: .
v_gene: TRBV7-2
d_gene: .
j_gene: TRBJ2-7
CDR3nt: TGTGCCAGCAGCTTAGTAGGTGGACAGCCCTACGAGCAGTACTTC
CDR3aa: CASSLVGGQPYEQYF

abundance: .
v_gene: TRBV10-1
d_gene: .
j_gene: TRBJ2-3
CDR3nt: TGCGCCAGCAGTGAGTTTAGAGAAGATACGCAGTATTTT
CDR3aa: CASSEFREDTQYF

abundance: .
v_gene: TRBV18
d_gene: .
j_gene: TRBJ1-1
CDR3nt: TGTGCCAGCTCACCACGGGGTGGGGGGCGCGTAGGCACTGAAGCTTTCTTT
CDR3aa: CASSPRGGGRVGTEAFF

abundance: .
v_gene: TRBV19
d_gene: TRBD2
j_gene: TRBJ2-3
CDR3nt: TGTGCCAGTAGCCTACTAGCGGGAGAGGCAGATACGCAGTATTTT
CDR3aa: CASSLLAGEADTQYF

abundance: .
v_gene: TRBV6-1
d_gene: TRBD1
j_gene: TRBJ2-7
CDR3nt: TGTGCCAGCAGTGAAGAAGACAGGGGGCCCTACGAGCAGTACTTC
CDR3aa: CASSEEDRGPYEQYF

abundance: .
v_gene: TRBV2
d_gene: TRBD1
j_gene: TRBJ1-2
CDR3nt: TGTGCCGGCAGTGGGGGACAGTATGGCTACACCTTC
CDR3aa: CAGSGGQYGYTF